The 3 T cell receptor beta chains below were found in one sample sequenced in a study of tumor-infiltrating lymphocytes in oesophageal squamous cell carcinoma. TCRdb reprocessed the PCR reads with MiXCR, giving one entry per CDR3 protein. The profile shows about 12,000 distinct CDR3 sequences, around 52% of them singletons. Source material: esophageal tumor tissue. The receptors here all came from a female donor with esophageal squamous cell carcinoma.

The chain recombines TRBV7-2 with TRBJ2-5; D perhaps matches TRBD1 (5 bases). V dropped 5 bases and J dropped 4 bases, with 11 bases sitting between them. Germline lookup yields CDR1 SGHTA and CDR2 FQGNSA. The CDR3 totals 13 residues. The CDR3 loop is CASSQDRGETQYF. CDR3 DNA sequence: TGTGCCAGCAGCCAAGACAGAGGAGAGACCCAGTACTTC.

This clonotype was observed at least ten times. V is TRBV6-1 and J is TRBJ1-3; 7 nucleotides agree with TRBD1. The CDR3 extends over 14 amino acids. V dropped 5 bases and J dropped 6; count of bases not matched to a gene: 7. Germline CDR1 MNHNS, CDR2 SASEGT. The CDR3 region has the DNA TGTGCCAGCAGTCCTCGGACAGGCGTAAACACCATATATTTT. Protein sequence: CASSPRTGVNTIYF.

By sample fraction, this clonotype is medium-sized (0.01 to 0.1%). A much bigger clone sits one base away, suggesting this may be a read error. The chain joins TRBV7-9 to TRBJ2-5, with 10 bases that match TRBD1. Germline V gene sequence: CDR1 SEHNR, CDR2 FQNEAQ (reference sequence). V trimming: 4 bases; J trimming: 11 bases; junction bases outside the gene matches: 13. The CDR3 is made up of 15 amino acids. This CDR3 is CASSSGTGVQNEQYF. CDR3 sequence (DNA): TGTGCCAGCAGCTCCGGGACAGGGGTCCAGAATGAGCAGTACTTC.